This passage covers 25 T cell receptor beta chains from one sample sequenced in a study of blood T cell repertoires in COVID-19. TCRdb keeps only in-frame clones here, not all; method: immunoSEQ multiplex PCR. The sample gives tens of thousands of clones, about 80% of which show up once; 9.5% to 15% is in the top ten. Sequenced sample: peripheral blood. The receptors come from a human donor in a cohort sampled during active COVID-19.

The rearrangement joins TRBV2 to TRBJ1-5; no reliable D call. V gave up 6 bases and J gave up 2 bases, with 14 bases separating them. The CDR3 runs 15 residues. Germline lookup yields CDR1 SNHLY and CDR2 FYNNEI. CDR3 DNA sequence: TGTGCCAGCAGGGGGAGGCTTAGGGGCAATCAGCCCCAGCATTTT. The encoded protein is CASRGRLRGNQPQHF.

Here the CDR3 reads CASSLNGLQQPQHF. The DNA for the CDR3 is TGTGCCAGCAGTTTAAACGGTCTACAGCAGCCCCAGCATTTT. This chain joins TRBV7-2 and TRBJ1-5; no definite D call. This CDR3 has 14 residues. Trimming stripped 6 bases from V and 7 bases from J, with 16 bases between. CDR1 and CDR2 (germline): SGHTA, FQGNSA.

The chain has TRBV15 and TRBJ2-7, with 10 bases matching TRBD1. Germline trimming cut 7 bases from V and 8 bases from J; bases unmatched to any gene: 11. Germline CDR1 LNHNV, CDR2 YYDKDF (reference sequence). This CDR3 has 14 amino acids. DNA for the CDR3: TGTGCCACCACAGCGACAGGGGGCTTTCTTCAGCAGTACTTC. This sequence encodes CATTATGGFLQQYF.

The CDR3 sequence is CASVESSYEQYF. The DNA for the CDR3 is TGTGCCAGCGTGGAGAGCTCCTACGAGCAGTACTTC. The chain combines TRBV28 with TRBJ2-7; D gene ambiguous. Trimming pared 8 bases from V and 0 bases from J, leaving 8 bases between. Germline CDR1 MDHEN, CDR2 SYDVKM. The CDR3 has 12 residues.

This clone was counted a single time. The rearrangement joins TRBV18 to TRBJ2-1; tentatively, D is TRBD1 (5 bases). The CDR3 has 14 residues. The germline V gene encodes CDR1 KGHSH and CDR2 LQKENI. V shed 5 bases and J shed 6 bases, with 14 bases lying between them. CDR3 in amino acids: CASSTRSGSNEQFF. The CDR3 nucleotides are TGTGCCAGCTCAACCCGTTCAGGGTCCAATGAGCAGTTCTTC.

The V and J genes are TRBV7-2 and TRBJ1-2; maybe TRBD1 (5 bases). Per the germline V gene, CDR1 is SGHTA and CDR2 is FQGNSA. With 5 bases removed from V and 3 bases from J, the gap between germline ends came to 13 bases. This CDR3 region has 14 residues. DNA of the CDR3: TGTGCCAGCAGCCCTATTGGGGCATACTATGGCTACACCTTC. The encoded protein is CASSPIGAYYGYTF.

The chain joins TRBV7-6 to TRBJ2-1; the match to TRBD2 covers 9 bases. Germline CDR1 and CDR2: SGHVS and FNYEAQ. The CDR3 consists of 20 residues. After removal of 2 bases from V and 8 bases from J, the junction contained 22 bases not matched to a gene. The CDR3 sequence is CASSLPLTKIAGDGVHEQFF. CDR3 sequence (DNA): TGTGCCAGCAGCTTACCGTTGACAAAAATAGCGGGAGATGGTGTCCATGAGCAGTTCTTC.

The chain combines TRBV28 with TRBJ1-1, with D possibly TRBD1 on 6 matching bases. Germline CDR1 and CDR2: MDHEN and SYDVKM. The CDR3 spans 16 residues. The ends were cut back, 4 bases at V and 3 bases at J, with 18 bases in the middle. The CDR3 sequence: CASSSRDITGDTEAFF. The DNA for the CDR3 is TGTGCCAGCAGTTCCCGGGACATAACCGGTGACACTGAAGCTTTCTTT.

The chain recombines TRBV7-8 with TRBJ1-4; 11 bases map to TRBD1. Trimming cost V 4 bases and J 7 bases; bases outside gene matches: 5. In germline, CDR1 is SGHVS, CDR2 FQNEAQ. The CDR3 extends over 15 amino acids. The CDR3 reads CASSSAGTGGEKLFF. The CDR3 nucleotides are TGTGCCAGCAGCTCCGCCGGGACAGGGGGTGAAAAACTGTTTTTT.

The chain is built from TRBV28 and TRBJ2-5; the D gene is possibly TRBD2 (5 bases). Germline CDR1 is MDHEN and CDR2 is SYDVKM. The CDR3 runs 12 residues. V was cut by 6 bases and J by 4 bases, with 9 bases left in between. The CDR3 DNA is TGTGCCAGCAGGACTAATTTAGAGACCCAGTACTTC. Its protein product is CASRTNLETQYF. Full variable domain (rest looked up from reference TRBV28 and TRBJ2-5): DVKVTQSSRYLVKRTGEKVFLECVQDMDHENMFWYRQDPGLGLRLIYFSYDVKMKEKGDIPEGYSVSREKKERFSLILESASTNQTSMYLCASRTNLETQYFGPGTRLLVL.

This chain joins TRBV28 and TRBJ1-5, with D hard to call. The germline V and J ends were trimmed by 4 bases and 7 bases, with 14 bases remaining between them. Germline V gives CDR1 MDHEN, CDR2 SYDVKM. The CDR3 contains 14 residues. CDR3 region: CASSSARGLQPQHF. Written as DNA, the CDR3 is TGTGCCAGCAGTTCAGCCCGCGGTTTACAGCCCCAGCATTTT.

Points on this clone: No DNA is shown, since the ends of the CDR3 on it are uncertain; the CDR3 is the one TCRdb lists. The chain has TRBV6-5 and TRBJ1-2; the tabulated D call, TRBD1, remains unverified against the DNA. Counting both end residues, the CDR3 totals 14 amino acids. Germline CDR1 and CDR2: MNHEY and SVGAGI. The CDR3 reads CASSSSPARPAHTF.

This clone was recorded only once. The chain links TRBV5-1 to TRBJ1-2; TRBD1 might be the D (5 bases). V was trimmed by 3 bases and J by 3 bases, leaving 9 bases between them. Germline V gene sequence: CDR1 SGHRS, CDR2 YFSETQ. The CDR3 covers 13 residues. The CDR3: CASSSGSDYGYTF. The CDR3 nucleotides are TGCGCCAGCAGCTCAGGGTCAGACTATGGCTACACCTTC.

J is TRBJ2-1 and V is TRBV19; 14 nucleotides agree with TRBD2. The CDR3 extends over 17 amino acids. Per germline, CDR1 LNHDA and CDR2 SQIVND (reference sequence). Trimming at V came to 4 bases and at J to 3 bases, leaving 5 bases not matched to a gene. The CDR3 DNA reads TGTGCCAGTAGTACCTCCGGGACTAGCGGGAGCTACAATGAGCAGTTCTTC. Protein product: CASSTSGTSGSYNEQFF.

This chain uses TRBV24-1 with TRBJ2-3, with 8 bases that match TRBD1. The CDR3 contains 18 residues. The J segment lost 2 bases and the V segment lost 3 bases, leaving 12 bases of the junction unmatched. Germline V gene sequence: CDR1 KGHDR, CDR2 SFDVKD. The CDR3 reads CATSDPRTGGSLTDTQYF. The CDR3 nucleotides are TGTGCCACCAGTGATCCCAGAACAGGGGGGAGTCTCACAGATACGCAGTATTTT.

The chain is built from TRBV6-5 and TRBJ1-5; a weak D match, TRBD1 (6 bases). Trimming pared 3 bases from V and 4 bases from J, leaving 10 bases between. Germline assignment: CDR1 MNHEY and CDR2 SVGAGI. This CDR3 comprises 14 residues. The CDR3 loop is CASSYRGANQPQHF. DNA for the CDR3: TGTGCCAGCAGTTATCGGGGGGCGAATCAGCCCCAGCATTTT.

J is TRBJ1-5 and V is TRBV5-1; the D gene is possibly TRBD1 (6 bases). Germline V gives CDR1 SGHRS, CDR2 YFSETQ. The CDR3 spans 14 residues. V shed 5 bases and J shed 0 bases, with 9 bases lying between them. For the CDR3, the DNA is TGCGCCAGCAGACAGGGAATTAGCAATCAGCCCCAGCATTTT. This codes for CASRQGISNQPQHF. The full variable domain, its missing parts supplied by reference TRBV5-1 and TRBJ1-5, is KAGVTQTPRYLIKTRGQQVTLSCSPISGHRSVSWYQQTPGQGLQFLFEYFSETQRNKGNFPGRFSGRQFSNSRSEMNVSTLELGDSALYLCASRQGISNQPQHFGDGTRLSIL.

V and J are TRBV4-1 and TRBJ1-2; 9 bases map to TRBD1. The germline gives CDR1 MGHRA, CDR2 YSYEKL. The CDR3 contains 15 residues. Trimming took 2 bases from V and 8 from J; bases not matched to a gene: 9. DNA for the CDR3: TGCGCCAGCAGCCAAACGGGACAGGGTTCAAGGGGCTACACCTTC. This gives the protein CASSQTGQGSRGYTF.

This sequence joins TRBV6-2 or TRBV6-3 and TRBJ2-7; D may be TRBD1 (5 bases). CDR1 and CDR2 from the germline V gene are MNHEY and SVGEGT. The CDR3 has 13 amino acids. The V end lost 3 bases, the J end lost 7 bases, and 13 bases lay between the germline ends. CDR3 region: CASSYMRQGEQYV. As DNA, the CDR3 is TGTGCCAGCAGTTATATGAGGCAGGGTGAGCAGTACGTC.

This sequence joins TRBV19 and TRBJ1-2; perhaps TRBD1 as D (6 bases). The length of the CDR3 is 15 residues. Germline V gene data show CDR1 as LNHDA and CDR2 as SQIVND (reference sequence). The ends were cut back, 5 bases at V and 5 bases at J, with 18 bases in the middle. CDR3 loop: CASSFRTATTYGYTF. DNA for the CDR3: TGTGCCAGTAGTTTCCGGACAGCGACTACGTATGGCTACACCTTC.

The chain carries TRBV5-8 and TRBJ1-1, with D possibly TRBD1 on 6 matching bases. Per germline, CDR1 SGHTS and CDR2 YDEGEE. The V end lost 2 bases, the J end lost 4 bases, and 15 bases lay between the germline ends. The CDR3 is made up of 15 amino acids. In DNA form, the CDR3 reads TGTGCCAGCAGCTTTCTTTATACAGGGCCCACTGAAGCTTTCTTT. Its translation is CASSFLYTGPTEAFF.

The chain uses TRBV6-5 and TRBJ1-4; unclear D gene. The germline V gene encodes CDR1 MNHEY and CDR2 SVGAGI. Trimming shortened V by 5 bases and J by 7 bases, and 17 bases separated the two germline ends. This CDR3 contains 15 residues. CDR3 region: CASSPGALGPEKLFF. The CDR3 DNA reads TGTGCCAGCAGTCCGGGAGCCCTTGGTCCTGAAAAACTGTTTTTT.

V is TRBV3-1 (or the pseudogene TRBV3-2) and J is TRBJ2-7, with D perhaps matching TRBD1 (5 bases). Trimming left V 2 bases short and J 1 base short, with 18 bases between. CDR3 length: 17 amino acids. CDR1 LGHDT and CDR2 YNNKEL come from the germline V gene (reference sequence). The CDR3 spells CASSQTSRQQVSYEQYV. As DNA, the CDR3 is TGTGCCAGCAGCCAAACCTCCCGTCAACAGGTGTCCTACGAGCAGTACGTC.

CDR3 region: CASSVARTGRTEAFF. CDR3 coding DNA: TGTGCCAGTAGTGTAGCAAGGACAGGGAGGACTGAAGCTTTCTTT. This chain connects TRBV19 to TRBJ1-1, with 8 bases lining up with TRBD1. This CDR3 spans 15 amino acids. Trimming took 5 bases from V and 5 from J; bases not matched to a gene: 10. Looked up from germline, CDR1 is LNHDA and CDR2 is SQIVND (reference sequence).

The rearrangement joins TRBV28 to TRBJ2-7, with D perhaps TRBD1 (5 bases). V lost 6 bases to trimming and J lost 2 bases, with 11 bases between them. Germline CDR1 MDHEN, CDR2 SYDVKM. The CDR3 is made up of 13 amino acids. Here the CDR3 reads CASRSPGTYEQYF. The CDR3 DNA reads TGTGCCAGCAGGTCGCCAGGGACCTACGAGCAGTACTTC.